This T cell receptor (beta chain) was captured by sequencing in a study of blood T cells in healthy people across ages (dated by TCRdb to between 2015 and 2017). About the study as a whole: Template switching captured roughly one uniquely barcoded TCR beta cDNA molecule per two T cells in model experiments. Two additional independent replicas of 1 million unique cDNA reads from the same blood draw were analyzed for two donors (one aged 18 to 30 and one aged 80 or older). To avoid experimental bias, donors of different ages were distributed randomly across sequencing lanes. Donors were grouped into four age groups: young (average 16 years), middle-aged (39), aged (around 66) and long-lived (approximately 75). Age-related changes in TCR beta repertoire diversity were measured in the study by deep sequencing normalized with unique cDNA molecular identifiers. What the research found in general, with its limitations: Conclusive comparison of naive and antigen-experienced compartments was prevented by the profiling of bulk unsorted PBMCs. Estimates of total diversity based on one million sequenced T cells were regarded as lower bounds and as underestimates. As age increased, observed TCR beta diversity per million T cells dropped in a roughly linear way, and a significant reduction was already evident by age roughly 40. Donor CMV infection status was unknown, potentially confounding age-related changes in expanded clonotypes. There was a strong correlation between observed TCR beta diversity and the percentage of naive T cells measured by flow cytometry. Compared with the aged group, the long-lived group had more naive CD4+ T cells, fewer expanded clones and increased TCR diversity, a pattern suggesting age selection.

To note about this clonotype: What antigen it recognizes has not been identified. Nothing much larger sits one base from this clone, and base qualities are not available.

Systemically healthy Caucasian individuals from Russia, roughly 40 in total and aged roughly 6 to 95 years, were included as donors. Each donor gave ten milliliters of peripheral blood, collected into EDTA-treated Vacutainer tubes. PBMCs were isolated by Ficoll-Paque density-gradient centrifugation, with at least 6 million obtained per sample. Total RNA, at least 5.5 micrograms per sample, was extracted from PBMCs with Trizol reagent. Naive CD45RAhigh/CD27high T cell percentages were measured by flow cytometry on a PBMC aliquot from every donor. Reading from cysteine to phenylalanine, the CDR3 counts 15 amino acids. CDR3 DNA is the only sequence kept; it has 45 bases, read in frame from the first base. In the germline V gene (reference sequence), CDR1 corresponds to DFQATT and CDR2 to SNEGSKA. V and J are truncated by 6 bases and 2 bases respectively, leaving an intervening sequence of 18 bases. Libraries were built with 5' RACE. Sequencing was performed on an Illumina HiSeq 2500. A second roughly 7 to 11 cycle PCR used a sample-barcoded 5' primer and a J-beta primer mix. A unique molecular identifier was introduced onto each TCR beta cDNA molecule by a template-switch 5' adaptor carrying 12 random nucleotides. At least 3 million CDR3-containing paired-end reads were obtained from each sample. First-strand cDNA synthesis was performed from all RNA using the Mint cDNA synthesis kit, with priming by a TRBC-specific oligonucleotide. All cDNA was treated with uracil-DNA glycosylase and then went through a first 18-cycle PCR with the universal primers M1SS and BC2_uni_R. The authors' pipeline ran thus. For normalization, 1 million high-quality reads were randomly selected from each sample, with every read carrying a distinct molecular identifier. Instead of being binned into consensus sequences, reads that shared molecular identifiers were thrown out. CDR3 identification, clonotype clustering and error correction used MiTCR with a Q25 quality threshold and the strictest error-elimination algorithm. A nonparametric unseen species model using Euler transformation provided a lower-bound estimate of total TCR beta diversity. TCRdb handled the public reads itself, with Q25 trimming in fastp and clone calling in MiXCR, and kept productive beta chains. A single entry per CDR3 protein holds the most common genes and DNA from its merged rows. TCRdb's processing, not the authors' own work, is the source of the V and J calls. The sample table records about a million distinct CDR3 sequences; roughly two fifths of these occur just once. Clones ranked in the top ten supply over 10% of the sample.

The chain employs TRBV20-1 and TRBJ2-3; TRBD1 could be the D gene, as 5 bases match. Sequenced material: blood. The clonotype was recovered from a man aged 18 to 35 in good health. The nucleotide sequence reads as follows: TGCAGTGCCGAGAATGTCCAGGGCCCCACAGATACGCAGTATTTT. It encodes CSAENVQGPTDTQYF.